A selection of T cell receptor beta chains follows, all from one sample in a study of cytomegalovirus exposure and HLA in healthy donors. Method: immunoSEQ multiplex PCR; TCRdb's copy keeps in-frame clones and lacks some. Here the sample table reports 130,000 to 150,000 clones. The material sequenced was PBMCs. These receptors came from a middle-aged man in good health and CMV-seronegative. Both conserved end residues are part of each CDR3. A D gene is named only where the DNA matches it firmly.

d_gene | j_gene | v_gene | CDR3aa | CDR3nt
TRBD2 | TRBJ2-5 | TRBV5-1 | CASSLSSGDQETQYF | TGCGCCAGCAGCTTGAGTAGCGGGGATCAAGAGACCCAGTACTTC
TRBD1 | TRBJ1-2 | TRBV5-3 | CARSRADEGASGGYTF | TGTGCCAGAAGCCGGGCGGACGAGGGGGCGTCCGGTGGCTACACCTTC
TRBD1 | TRBJ1-5 | TRBV4-1 | CASSQEGTVFQPQHF | TGCGCCAGCAGCCAAGAGGGGACAGTCTTTCAGCCCCAGCATTTT
. | TRBJ1-2 | TRBV6-5 | CASSNGGRSDYGYTF | TGTGCCAGCAGTAACGGGGGTAGAAGTGACTATGGCTACACCTTC
TRBD1 | TRBJ1-1 | TRBV11-3 | CASSRTGLTEAFF | TGTGCCAGCAGCCGGACAGGGCTAACTGAAGCTTTCTTT
TRBD2 | TRBJ2-7 | TRBV11-2 | CASSLSGGGEQYF | TGTGCCAGCAGCCTTAGTGGGGGAGGGGAGCAGTACTTC
. | TRBJ2-5 | TRBV12-5 | CASGPPRWGGGETQYF | TGTGCTAGTGGTCCCCCCCGATGGGGAGGAGGAGAGACCCAGTACTTC
. | TRBJ2-7 | TRBV11-2 | CASSLEAARGRYEQYF | TGTGCCAGCAGCTTAGAGGCGGCTCGGGGAAGGTACGAGCAGTACTTC
TRBD1 | TRBJ2-5 | TRBV11-2 | CASRWGQLQETQYF | TGTGCCAGCAGATGGGGACAGCTCCAAGAGACCCAGTACTTC
. | TRBJ2-1 | TRBV29-1 | CSVAQPGGNEQFF | TGCAGCGTTGCCCAACCTGGCGGCAATGAGCAGTTCTTC
TRBD1 | TRBJ1-2 | TRBV27 | CASSSQGAKGYTF | TGTGCCAGCAGTTCACAGGGGGCTAAAGGCTACACCTTC
TRBD1 | TRBJ1-5 | TRBV4-1 | CASSEAGQSNQPQHF | TGCGCCAGCAGTGAGGCGGGACAGAGCAATCAGCCCCAGCATTTT
TRBD1 | TRBJ1-6 | TRBV15 | CATSRKDRRNSPLHF | TGTGCCACCAGCAGGAAGGACAGGAGAAATTCACCCCTCCACTTT
. | TRBJ1-1 | TRBV11-3 | CASSLGEQTEAFF | TGTGCCAGCAGCTTAGGCGAACAGACTGAAGCTTTCTTT
TRBD1 | TRBJ2-2 | TRBV19 | CASTSRQGSGGELFF | TGTGCCAGTACCTCGAGACAGGGAAGTGGCGGGGAGCTGTTTTTT
TRBD2 | TRBJ2-3 | TRBV11-2 | CASSGKAGGTDTQYF | TGTGCCAGCAGCGGTAAAGCGGGGGGGACAGATACGCAGTATTTT
. | TRBJ1-1 | TRBV2 | CAGTMNTEAFF | TGTGCCGGGACAATGAACACTGAAGCTTTCTTT
TRBD1 | TRBJ1-6 | TRBV19 | CASSTRGYGTGTRTSPLHF | TGTGCCAGTAGTACTCGTGGATACGGGACAGGGACCCGGACGTCACCCCTCCACTTT
TRBD1 | TRBJ2-4 | TRBV5-4 | CASSSGQLANIQYF | TGTGCCAGCAGCTCGGGACAGCTAGCAAACATTCAGTACTTC
. | TRBJ2-3 | TRBV13 | CASSLGLKWTDTQYF | TGTGCCAGCAGCTTGGGCCTAAAGTGGACAGATACGCAGTATTTT
. | TRBJ1-2 | TRBV4-1 | CASSHLDRDVYGYTF | TGCGCCAGCAGCCACCTCGACAGAGATGTCTATGGCTACACCTTC
TRBD1 | TRBJ1-1 | TRBV29-1 | CSGDRGSTEAFF | TGCAGCGGGGACAGGGGATCCACTGAAGCTTTCTTT
TRBD2 | TRBJ2-1 | TRBV5-1 | CASSTATYSGGQNEQFF | TGCGCCAGCAGCACCGCTACCTACAGCGGGGGGCAAAATGAGCAGTTCTTC
TRBD1 | TRBJ2-3 | TRBV2 | CAILRGTVGDTQYF | TGTGCCATCCTCCGTGGGACAGTGGGGGATACGCAGTATTTT
. | TRBJ2-1 | TRBV28 | CASSRGSRYNEQFF | TGTGCCAGCAGCAGAGGGTCCAGATACAATGAGCAGTTCTTC
TRBD1 | TRBJ1-3 | TRBV5-1 | CASSPVGQLSGNTIYF | TGCGCCAGCTCTCCGGTGGGACAGCTCTCTGGAAACACCATATATTTT
TRBD1 | TRBJ2-7 | TRBV6-1 | CASSSTGKFYEQYF | TGTGCCAGCAGCTCGACAGGGAAATTTTACGAGCAGTACTTC
TRBD2 | TRBJ2-3 | TRBV5-4 | CASSSTSGATDTQYF | TGTGCCAGCAGCTCGACTAGCGGGGCCACAGATACGCAGTATTTT
TRBD1 | TRBJ1-2 | TRBV6-1 | CASSGQGPNYGYTF | TGTGCCAGCAGTGGACAGGGGCCTAACTATGGCTACACCTTC
TRBD2 | TRBJ2-5 | TRBV5-1 | CASSPGTSVGETQYF | TGCGCCAGCAGCCCGGGGACTAGCGTCGGGGAGACCCAGTACTTC
TRBD1 | TRBJ1-2 | TRBV2 | CASRREQGTGGGGYTF | TGTGCCAGCAGAAGAGAGCAGGGGACAGGGGGCGGTGGCTACACCTTC
TRBD2 | TRBJ2-3 | TRBV5-6 | CASSPGTSGGTQYF | TGTGCCAGCAGCCCGGGGACTAGCGGGGGTACGCAGTATTTT
. | TRBJ2-5 | TRBV13 | CASSLKGVETQYF | TGTGCCAGCAGCTTAAAGGGGGTTGAGACCCAGTACTTC
TRBD1 | TRBJ1-4 | TRBV7-8 | CASSIITGGEGEKLFF | TGTGCCAGCAGCATCATCACAGGGGGCGAAGGTGAAAAACTGTTTTTT
TRBD1 | TRBJ1-4 | TRBV9 | CASSKQGGGEKLFF | TGTGCCAGCAGCAAACAGGGGGGGGGTGAAAAACTGTTTTTT